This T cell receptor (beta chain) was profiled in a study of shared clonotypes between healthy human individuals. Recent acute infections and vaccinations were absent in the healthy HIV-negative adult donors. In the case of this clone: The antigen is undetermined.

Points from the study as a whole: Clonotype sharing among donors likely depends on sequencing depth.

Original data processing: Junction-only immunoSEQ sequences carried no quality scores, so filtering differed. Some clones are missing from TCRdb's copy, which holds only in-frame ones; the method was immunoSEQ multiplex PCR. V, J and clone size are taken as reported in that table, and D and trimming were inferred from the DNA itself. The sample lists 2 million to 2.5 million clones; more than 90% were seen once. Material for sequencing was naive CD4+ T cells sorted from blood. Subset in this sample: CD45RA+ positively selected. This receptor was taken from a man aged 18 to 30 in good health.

The CDR3 DNA reads as TGTGCCAGCAGCTTAGCGGCAGGTTCCCCCTACGAGCAGTACTTC. Protein sequence: CASSLAAGSPYEQYF. The chain is built from TRBV5-6 and TRBJ2-7; a weak D match, TRBD2 (5 bases). The V end lost 2 bases, the J end lost 2 bases, and 14 bases lay between the germline ends. CDR3 length: 15 residues. CDR1 is SGHDT, CDR2 YYEEEE, per germline. Looking up the rest from reference TRBV5-6 and TRBJ2-7 gives the full variable domain: DAGVTQSPTHLIKTRGQQVTLRCSPKSGHDTVSWYQQALGQGPQFIFQYYEEEERQRGNFPDRFSGHQFPNYSSELNVNALLLGDSALYLCASSLAAGSPYEQYFGPGTRLTVT.